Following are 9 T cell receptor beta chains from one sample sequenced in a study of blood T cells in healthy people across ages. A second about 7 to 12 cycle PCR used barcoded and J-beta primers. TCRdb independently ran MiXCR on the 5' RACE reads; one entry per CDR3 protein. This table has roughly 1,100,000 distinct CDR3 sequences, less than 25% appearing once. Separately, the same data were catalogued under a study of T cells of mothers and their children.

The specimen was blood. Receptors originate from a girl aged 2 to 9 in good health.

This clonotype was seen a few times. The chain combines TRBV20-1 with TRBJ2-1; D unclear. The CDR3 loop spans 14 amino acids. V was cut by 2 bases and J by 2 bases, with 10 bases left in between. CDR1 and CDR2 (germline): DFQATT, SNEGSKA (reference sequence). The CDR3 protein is CSARKSGTYNEQFF. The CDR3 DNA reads TGCAGTGCTAGAAAATCTGGGACCTACAATGAGCAGTTCTTC.

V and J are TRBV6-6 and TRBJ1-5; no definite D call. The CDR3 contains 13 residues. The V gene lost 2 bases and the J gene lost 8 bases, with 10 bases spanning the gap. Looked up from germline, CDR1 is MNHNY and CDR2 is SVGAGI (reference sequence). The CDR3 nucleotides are TGTGCCAGCAGTTACGGGATACGTGAGCCCCAGCATTTT. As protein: CASSYGIREPQHF.

The CDR3 is CSARTGLSSYEQYF. For the CDR3, the DNA is TGCAGTGCTAGGACAGGGCTGAGCTCCTACGAGCAGTACTTC. The gene calls are TRBV20-1 and TRBJ2-7, with TRBD1 matching 7 bases. V shed 3 bases and J 0 bases; nucleotides not matched to a gene: 5. The CDR3 totals 14 residues. Per the germline V gene, CDR1 is DFQATT and CDR2 is SNEGSKA (reference sequence).

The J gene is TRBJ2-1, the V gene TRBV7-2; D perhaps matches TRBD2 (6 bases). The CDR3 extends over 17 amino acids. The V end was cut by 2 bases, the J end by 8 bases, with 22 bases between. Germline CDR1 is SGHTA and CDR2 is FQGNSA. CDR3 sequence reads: CASSLTGSGRTGDEQFF. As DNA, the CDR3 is TGTGCCAGCAGCTTAACGGGTAGCGGTCGAACGGGGGATGAGCAGTTCTTC.

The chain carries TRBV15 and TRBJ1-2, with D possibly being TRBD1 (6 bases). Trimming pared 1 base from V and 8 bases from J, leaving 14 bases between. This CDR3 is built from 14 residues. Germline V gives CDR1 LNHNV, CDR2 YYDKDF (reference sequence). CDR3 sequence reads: CATSRGSGGRGYTF. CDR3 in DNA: TGTGCCACCAGCAGAGGGTCGGGGGGCAGAGGCTACACCTTC. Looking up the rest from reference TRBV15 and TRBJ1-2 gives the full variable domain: DAMVIQNPRYQVTQFGKPVTLSCSQTLNHNVMYWYQQKSSQAPKLLFHYYDKDFNNEADTPDNFQSRRPNTSFCFLDIRSPGLGDTAMYLCATSRGSGGRGYTFGSGTRLTVV.

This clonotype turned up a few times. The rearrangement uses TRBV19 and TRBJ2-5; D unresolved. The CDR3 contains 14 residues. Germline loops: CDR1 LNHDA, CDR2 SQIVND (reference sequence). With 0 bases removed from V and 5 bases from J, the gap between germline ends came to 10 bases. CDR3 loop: CASSIDPLGETQYF. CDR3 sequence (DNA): TGTGCCAGTAGTATAGACCCCTTGGGGGAGACCCAGTACTTC. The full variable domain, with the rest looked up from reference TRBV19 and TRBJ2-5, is DGGITQSPKYLFRKEGQNVTLSCEQNLNHDAMYWYRQDPGQGLRLIYYSQIVNDFQKGDIAEGYSVSREKKESFPLTVTSAQKNPTAFYLCASSIDPLGETQYFGPGTRLLVL.

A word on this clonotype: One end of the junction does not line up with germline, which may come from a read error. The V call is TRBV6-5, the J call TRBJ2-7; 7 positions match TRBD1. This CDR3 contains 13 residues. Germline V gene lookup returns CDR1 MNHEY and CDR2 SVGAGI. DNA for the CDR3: TGTACCAGCAGTGCGACAGGGATCTACGAGCAGTACTTC. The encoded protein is CTSSATGIYEQYF.

Written as DNA, the CDR3 is TGTGCCACCAGTGATTTGCGGCGGTCCGACGCCCAGTATTTT. Its translation: CATSDLRRSDAQYF. J is TRBJ2-3 and V is TRBV24-1, with no clear D. Trimming removed 0 bases from V and 12 bases from J, with 15 bases in between. The V gene's germline CDR1 is KGHDR and CDR2 SFDVKD. This CDR3 is built from 14 residues.

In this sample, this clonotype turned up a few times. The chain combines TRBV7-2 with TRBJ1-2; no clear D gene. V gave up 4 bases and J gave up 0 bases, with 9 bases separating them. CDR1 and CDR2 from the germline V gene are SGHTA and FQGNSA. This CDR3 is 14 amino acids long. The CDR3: CASSSERSNYGYTF. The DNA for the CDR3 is TGTGCCAGCAGCTCCGAGCGTTCTAACTATGGCTACACCTTC. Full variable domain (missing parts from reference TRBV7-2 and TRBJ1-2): GAGVSQSPSNKVTEKGKDVELRCDPISGHTALYWYRQSLGQGLEFLIYFQGNSAPDKSGLPSDRFSAERTGGSVSTLTIQRTQQEDSAVYLCASSSERSNYGYTFGSGTRLTVV.